This T cell receptor beta chain was sequenced for a study of blood T cells in healthy people across ages. A second 7 to 11 cycle PCR used barcoded and J-beta primers. CDR3-containing paired-end reads numbered at least 3 million in each sample. TCRdb ran MiXCR on the 5' RACE reads and lists one entry per CDR3 protein. This table has 950,000 to 1,200,000 distinct CDR3 sequences, around two fifths appearing once. Germline loops: CDR1 SGHDN, CDR2 FVKESK. Germline trimming cut 3 bases from V and 13 bases from J; bases unmatched to any gene: 11. The CDR3 has 15 amino acids. The study's findings and limits: In these data, TCR beta diversity tracked strongly with naive T cell percentage.

This clonotype was seen a handful of times. As yet, its antigen is unknown. The TCR originated in a man between 18 and 29 years old in good health. The rearrangement uses TRBV14 and TRBJ1-6; 8 positions agree with TRBD1. The sample was blood. CDR3 in amino acids: CASSQETGVFSPLHF. DNA of the CDR3: TGTGCCAGCAGCCAGGAGACAGGGGTGTTTTCTCCCCTCCACTTT.